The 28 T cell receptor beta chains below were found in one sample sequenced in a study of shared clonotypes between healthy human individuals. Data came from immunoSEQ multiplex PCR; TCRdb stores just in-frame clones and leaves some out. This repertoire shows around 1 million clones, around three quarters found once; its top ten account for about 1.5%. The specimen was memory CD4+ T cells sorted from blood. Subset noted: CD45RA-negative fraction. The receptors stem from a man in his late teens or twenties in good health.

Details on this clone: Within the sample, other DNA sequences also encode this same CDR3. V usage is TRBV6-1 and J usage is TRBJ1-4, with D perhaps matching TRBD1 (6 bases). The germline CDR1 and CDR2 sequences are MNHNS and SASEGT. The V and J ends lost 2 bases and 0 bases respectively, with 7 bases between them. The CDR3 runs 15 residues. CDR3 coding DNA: TGTGCCAGCAGTGAAAGGACAGCAACTAATGAAAAACTGTTTTTT. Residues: CASSERTATNEKLFF.

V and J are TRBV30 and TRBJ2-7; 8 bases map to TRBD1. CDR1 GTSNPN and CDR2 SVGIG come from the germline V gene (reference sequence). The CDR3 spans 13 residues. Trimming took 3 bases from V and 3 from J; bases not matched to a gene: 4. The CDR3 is CAWRTGASYEQYF. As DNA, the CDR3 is TGTGCCTGGAGGACAGGGGCTAGCTACGAGCAGTACTTC.

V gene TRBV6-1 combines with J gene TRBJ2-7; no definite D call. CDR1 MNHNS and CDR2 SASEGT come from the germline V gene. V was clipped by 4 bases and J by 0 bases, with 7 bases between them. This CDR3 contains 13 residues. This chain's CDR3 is CASSVLGSYEQYF. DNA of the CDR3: TGTGCCAGCAGTGTTCTAGGCTCCTACGAGCAGTACTTC.

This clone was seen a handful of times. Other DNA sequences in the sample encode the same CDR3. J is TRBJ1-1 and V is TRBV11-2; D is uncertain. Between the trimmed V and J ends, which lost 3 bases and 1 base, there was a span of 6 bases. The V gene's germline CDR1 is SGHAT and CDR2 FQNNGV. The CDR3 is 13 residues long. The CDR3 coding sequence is TGTGCCAGCAGCTTGGTCCAGAACACTGAAGCTTTCTTT. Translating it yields CASSLVQNTEAFF. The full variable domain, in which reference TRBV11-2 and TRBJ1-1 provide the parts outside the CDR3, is EAGVAQSPRYKIIEKRQSVAFWCNPISGHATLYWYQQILGQGPKLLIQFQNNGVVDDSQLPKDRFSAERLKGVDSTLKIQPAKLEDSAVYLCASSLVQNTEAFFGQGTRLTVV.

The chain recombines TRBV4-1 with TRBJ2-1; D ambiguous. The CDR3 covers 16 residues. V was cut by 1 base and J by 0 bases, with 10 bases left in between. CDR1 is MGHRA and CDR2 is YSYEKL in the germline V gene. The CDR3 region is CASSQAAPRSYNEQFF. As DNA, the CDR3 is TGCGCCAGCAGCCAAGCGGCTCCCCGCTCCTACAATGAGCAGTTCTTC.

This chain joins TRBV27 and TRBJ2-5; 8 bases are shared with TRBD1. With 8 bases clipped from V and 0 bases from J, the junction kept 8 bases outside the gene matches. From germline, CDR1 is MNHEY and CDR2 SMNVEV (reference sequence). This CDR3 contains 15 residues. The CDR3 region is CASRILTGDQETQYF. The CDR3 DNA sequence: TGTGCCAGCCGAATCCTGACAGGGGACCAAGAGACCCAGTACTTC.

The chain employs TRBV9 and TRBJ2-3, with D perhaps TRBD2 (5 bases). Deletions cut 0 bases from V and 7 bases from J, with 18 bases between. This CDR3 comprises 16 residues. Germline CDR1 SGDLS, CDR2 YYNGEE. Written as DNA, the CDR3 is TGTGCCAGCAGCGTAGCTTTGGTCCCGTCGGGGAATACGCAGTATTTT. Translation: CASSVALVPSGNTQYF.

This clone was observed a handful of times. The CDR3 here is CASSFGQGNYNSPLHF. The CDR3 DNA sequence: TGTGCCAGCAGCTTTGGACAGGGCAACTATAATTCACCCCTCCACTTT. The gene calls are TRBV5-6 and TRBJ1-6; 8 nucleotides line up with TRBD1. The CDR3 contains 16 residues. The germline V gene has CDR1 SGHDT and CDR2 YYEEEE. The trim removed 2 bases at V and 3 bases at J, leaving 4 bases unmatched.

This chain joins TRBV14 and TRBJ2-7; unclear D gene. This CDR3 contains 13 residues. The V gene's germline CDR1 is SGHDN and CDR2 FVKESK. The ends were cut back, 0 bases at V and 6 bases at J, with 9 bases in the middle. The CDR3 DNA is TGTGCCAGCAGCCAAGACCGGTCGGCCGAGCAGTACTTC. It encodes CASSQDRSAEQYF.

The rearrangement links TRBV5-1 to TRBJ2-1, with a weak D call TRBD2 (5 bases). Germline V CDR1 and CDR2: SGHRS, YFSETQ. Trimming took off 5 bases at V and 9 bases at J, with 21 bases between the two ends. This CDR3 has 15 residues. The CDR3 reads CASRSGNQAWGEQFF. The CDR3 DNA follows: TGCGCCAGCAGATCGGGAAATCAAGCTTGGGGTGAGCAGTTCTTC.

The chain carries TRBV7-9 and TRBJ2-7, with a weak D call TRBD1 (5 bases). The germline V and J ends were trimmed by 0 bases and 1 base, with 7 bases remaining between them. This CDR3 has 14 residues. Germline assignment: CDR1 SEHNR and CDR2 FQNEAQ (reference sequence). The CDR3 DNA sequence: TGTGCCAGCAGCTTAGCGGACATATCCTACGAGCAGTACTTC. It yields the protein CASSLADISYEQYF. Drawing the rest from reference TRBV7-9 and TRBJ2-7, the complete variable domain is DTGVSQNPRHKITKRGQNVTFRCDPISEHNRLYWYRQTLGQGPEFLTYFQNEAQLEKSRLLSDRFSAERPKGSFSTLEIQRTEQGDSAMYLCASSLADISYEQYFGPGTRLTVT.

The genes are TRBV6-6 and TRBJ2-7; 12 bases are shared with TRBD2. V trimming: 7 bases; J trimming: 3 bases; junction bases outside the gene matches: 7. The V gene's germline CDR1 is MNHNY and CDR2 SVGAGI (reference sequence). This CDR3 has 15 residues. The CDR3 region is CASTNGLAGLYEQYF. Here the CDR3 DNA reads TGTGCCAGCACTAACGGACTAGCGGGACTCTACGAGCAGTACTTC.

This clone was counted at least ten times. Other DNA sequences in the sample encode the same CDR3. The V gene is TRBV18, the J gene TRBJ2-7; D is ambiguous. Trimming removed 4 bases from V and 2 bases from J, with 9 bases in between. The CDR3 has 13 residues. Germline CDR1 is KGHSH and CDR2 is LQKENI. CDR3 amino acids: CASSLNSAYEQYF. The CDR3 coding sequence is TGTGCCAGCTCACTCAACAGCGCCTACGAGCAGTACTTC. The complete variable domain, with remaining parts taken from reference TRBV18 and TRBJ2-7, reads NAGVMQNPRHLVRRRGQEARLRCSPMKGHSHVYWYRQLPEEGLKFMVYLQKENIIDESGMPKERFSAEFPKEGPSILRIQQVVRGDSAAYFCASSLNSAYEQYFGPGTRLTVT.

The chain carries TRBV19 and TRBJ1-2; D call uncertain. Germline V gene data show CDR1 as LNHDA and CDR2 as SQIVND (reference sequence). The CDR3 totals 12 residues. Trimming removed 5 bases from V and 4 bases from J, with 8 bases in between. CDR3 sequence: CASSPRSYGYTF. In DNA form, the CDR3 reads TGTGCCAGTAGTCCCCGGAGCTATGGCTACACCTTC.

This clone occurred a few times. As DNA, the CDR3 is TGTGCACGCCGCCCCTACGGAGAGAATAATTCACCCCTCCACTTT. The encoded protein is CARRPYGENNSPLHF. This chain uses TRBV30 with TRBJ1-6; D uncertain. Germline assignment: CDR1 GTSNPN and CDR2 SVGIG (reference sequence). This CDR3 contains 15 residues.

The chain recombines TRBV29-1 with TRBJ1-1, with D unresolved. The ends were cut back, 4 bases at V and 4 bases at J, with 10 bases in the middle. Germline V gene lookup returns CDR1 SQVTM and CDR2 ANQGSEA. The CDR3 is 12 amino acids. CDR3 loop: CSVGAGSTEAFF. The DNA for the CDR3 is TGCAGCGTTGGGGCGGGGTCCACTGAAGCTTTCTTT.

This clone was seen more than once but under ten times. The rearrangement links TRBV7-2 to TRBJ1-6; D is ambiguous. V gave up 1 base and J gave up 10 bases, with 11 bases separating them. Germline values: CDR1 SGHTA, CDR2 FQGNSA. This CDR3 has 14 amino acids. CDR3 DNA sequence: TGTGCCAGCAGCTTAGAGGGAGGAAGATCACCCCTCCACTTT. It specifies CASSLEGGRSPLHF.

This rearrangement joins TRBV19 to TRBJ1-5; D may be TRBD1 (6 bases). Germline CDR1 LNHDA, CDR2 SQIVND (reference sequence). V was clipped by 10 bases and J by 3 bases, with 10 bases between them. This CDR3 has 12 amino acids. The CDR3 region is CATTGLNQPQHF. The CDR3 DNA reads TGTGCCACTACAGGGCTCAATCAGCCCCAGCATTTT.

CDR3: CASSYDGNSNQPQHF. The CDR3 coding sequence is TGTGCCAGCAGTTATGACGGTAATAGCAATCAGCCCCAGCATTTT. This chain connects TRBV27 to TRBJ1-5; the D is unclear. CDR3 length: 15 residues. Trimming left V 4 bases short and J 0 bases short, with 10 bases between. CDR1 is MNHEY, CDR2 SMNVEV, per germline (reference sequence).

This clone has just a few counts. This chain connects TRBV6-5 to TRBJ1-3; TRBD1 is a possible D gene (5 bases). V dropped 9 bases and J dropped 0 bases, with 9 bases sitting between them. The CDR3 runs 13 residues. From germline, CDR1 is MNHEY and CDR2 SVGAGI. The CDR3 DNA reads TGTGCCAGTCACAGGATCTCTGGAAACACCATATATTTT. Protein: CASHRISGNTIYF.

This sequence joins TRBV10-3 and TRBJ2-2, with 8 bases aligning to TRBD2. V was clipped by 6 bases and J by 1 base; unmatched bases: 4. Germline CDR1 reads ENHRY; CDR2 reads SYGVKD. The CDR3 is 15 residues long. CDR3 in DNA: TGTGCCATCAGGGGGGGACTAGTGAACACCGGGGAGCTGTTTTTT. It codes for CAIRGGLVNTGELFF.

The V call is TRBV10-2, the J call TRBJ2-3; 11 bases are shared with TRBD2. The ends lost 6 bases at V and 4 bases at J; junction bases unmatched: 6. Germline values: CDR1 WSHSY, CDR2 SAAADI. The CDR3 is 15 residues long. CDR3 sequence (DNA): TGCGCCAGCAGGAATAGCGGGGGGGCATCAGATACGCAGTATTTT. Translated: CASRNSGGASDTQYF.

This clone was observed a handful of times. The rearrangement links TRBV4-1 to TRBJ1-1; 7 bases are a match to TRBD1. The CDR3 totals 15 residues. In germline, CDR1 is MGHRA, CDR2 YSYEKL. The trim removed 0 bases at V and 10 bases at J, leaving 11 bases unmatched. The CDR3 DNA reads TGCGCCAGCAGCCAAGATCGGAGTATTAGACAGGGAGCTTTCTTT. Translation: CASSQDRSIRQGAFF.

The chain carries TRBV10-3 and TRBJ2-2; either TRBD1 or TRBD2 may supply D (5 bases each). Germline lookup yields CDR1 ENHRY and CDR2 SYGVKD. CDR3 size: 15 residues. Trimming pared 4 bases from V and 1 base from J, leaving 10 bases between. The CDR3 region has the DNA TGTGCCATCAGTGTGGGACCGCTGAACACCGGGGAGCTGTTTTTT. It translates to CAISVGPLNTGELFF.

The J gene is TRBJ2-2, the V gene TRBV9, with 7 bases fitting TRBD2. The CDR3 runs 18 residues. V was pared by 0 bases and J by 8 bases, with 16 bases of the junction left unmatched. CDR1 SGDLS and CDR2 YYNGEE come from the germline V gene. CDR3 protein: CASSVVGGLNHPAGELFF. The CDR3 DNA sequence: TGTGCCAGCAGCGTAGTGGGGGGACTAAACCACCCGGCTGGGGAGCTGTTTTTT.

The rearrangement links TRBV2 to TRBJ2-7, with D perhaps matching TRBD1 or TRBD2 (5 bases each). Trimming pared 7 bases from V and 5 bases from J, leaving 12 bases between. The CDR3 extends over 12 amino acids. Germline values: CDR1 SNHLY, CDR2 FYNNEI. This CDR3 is CASKRDANEQYF. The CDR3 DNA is TGTGCCAGCAAACGGGACGCAAACGAGCAGTACTTC.

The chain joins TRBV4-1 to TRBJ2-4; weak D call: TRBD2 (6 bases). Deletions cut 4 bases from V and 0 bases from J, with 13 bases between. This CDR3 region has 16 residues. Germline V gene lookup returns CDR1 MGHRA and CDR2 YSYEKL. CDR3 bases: TGCGCCAGCAGCCCGCTTACGGGGGAAGCCAAAAACATTCAGTACTTC. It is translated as CASSPLTGEAKNIQYF.

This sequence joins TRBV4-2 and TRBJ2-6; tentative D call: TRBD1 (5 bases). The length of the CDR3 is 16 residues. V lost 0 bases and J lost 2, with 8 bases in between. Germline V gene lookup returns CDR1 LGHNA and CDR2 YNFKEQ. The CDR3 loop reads CASSQEKGAGANVLTF. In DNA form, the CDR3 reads TGTGCCAGCAGCCAAGAGAAAGGGGCTGGGGCCAACGTCCTGACTTTC.